This TCR beta chain was identified during a study of cytomegalovirus exposure and HLA in healthy donors. Here immunoSEQ multiplex PCR was the method, and the copy in TCRdb shows in-frame clones only, minus some. The sample records 150,000 to 200,000 clones, 80% to 90% being singletons. CDR3 length: 12 amino acids. V was pared by 6 bases and J by 12 bases, with 6 bases of the junction left unmatched. The germline gives CDR1 SGHTA, CDR2 FQGNSA. This clone was seen once. The sample taken for sequencing was PBMCs. The TCR was taken from a woman aged 25 to 39 in good health and CMV-seronegative. The chain links TRBV7-2 to TRBJ2-1, with 9 bases that match TRBD1. CDR3 coding DNA: TGTGCCAGCAGTTACCGGACAGGGGTGCAGTTCTTC. This gives the protein CASSYRTGVQFF.